The source of this T cell receptor (beta chain) is a study of cytomegalovirus exposure and HLA in healthy donors. PCR amplification relied on 60 Vbeta primers (plus 13 Jbeta primers). The table came from immunoSEQ multiplex PCR; TCRdb's copy has only in-frame clones and leaves some out. The listing contains about 190,000 clones. The CDR3 runs to 14 residues. Per the germline V gene, CDR1 is MNHEY and CDR2 is SMNVEV (reference sequence). J was trimmed by 5 bases and V by 0 bases; bases with no gene match: 3. Sequenced material: PBMCs. This receptor was taken from a man younger than 45 in good health and CMV-seronegative. V gene TRBV27 combines with J gene TRBJ1-1; 7 bases fit TRBD1. The CDR3 sequence is CASSLSAGGTEAFF. Written as DNA, the CDR3 is TGTGCCAGCAGTTTATCCGCAGGGGGGACTGAAGCTTTCTTT.